This entry concerns a single T cell receptor beta chain. Its antigen is undetermined. Profiled with immunoSEQ multiplex PCR; TCRdb holds only in-frame clones, not every one. The sample consists of 100,000 to 150,000 clones, roughly 90% of them appearing once. The source of the sample is a study of T cell responses to AZD1222 COVID-19 vaccine. Study-level information: The study pooled second doses at about 4 or about 12 weeks. Study-wide results and limits: Females made up more of the donors, who were largely white British, and clonal diversity may have come out too low. Compared with day 0, the breadth and depth of the Spike-specific TCR repertoire rose significantly after two doses of AZD1222. Researchers report vaccine-associated CD4 TCRs spanning spike, with dominance at 160-218 and 743-854.

With V trimmed by 0 bases and J by 5 bases, 5 bases remained unmatched. The CDR3 is 14 residues long. Germline CDR1 and CDR2: SGDLS and YYNGEE. The chain links TRBV9 to TRBJ2-7; TRBD1 matches at 7 bases. The sequenced sample was peripheral blood, obtained on day 0 of AZD1222 vaccination. This TCR came from an adult in good health. Written as DNA, the CDR3 is TGTGCCAGCAGCGTAGAAGACAGGGAACACGAGCAGTACTTC. Protein: CASSVEDREHEQYF. The variable domain in full, with the rest retrieved from reference TRBV9 and TRBJ2-7, is DSGVTQTPKHLITATGQRVTLRCSPRSGDLSVYWYQQSLDQGLQFLIQYYNGEERAKGNILERFSAQQFPDLHSELNLSSLELGDSALYFCASSVEDREHEQYFGPGTRLTVT.